These 15 T cell receptor beta chains originate from one sample sequenced in a study of blood T cell repertoires in COVID-19. Repertoires were generated with immunoSEQ multiplex PCR, while TCRdb's copy carries only in-frame clones and drops some. The sample yields roughly 250,000 clones, roughly 88% seen once. The specimen sequenced was PBMCs or T cells enriched from blood (not recorded which). The receptor set was obtained from a woman aged 25 to 39 who had recovered from COVID-19.

The rearrangement uses TRBV3-1 (or the pseudogene TRBV3-2) and TRBJ1-2, with a possible D match to TRBD1 (5 bases). V was pared by 3 bases and J by 7 bases, with 9 bases between. Germline CDR1 is LGHDT and CDR2 is YNNKEL (reference sequence). The CDR3 runs 12 residues. In DNA form, the CDR3 reads TGTGCCAGCAGCCATCAGGGTGCTGGCTACACCTTC. Amino acid sequence: CASSHQGAGYTF.

The rearrangement links TRBV11-2 to TRBJ1-1, with TRBD1 identical over 8 bases. The V gene's germline CDR1 is SGHAT and CDR2 FQNNGV. The V gene end was trimmed by 5 bases and the J gene end by 6 bases; junction bases not matched to a gene: 11. The CDR3 has 15 residues. DNA for the CDR3: TGTGCCAGCAGCCCACGGACAGGGATTGTAGCTGAAGCTTTCTTT. Translated: CASSPRTGIVAEAFF.

The rearrangement joins TRBV19 to TRBJ1-2, with TRBD1 matching 9 bases. CDR1 and CDR2 from the germline V gene are LNHDA and SQIVND (reference sequence). V lost 7 bases and J lost 7; bases outside the gene matches: 10. The CDR3 sequence is 14 residues long. CDR3 in amino acids: CASTSGTGSAGYTF. CDR3 sequence (DNA): TGTGCCAGTACCTCCGGGACAGGGAGTGCTGGCTACACCTTC.

V is TRBV18 and J is TRBJ1-4; D unresolved. Trimming took 4 bases from V and 0 from J, leaving 18 bases between them. The CDR3 totals 18 residues. Germline V gene lookup returns CDR1 KGHSH and CDR2 LQKENI. CDR3 sequence (DNA): TGTGCCAGCTCACGGCTCTCCCTCTACGAGGCAACTAATGAAAAACTGTTTTTT. This gives the protein CASSRLSLYEATNEKLFF.

CDR3 in amino acids: CASGRTRTFSYEQYF. In nucleotides, the CDR3 is TGTGCCAGCGGAAGGACGAGGACTTTCTCCTACGAGCAGTACTTC. The chain couples TRBV28 to TRBJ2-7, with a weak D call TRBD2 (5 bases). Trimming shortened V by 8 bases and J by 0 bases, and 17 bases separated the two germline ends. The germline V gene encodes CDR1 MDHEN and CDR2 SYDVKM. The CDR3 has 15 residues. Full variable domain (rest looked up from reference TRBV28 and TRBJ2-7): DVKVTQSSRYLVKRTGEKVFLECVQDMDHENMFWYRQDPGLGLRLIYFSYDVKMKEKGDIPEGYSVSREKKERFSLILESASTNQTSMYLCASGRTRTFSYEQYFGPGTRLTVT.

This clone has just one count. This sequence joins TRBV3-1 (or the pseudogene TRBV3-2) and TRBJ2-3; 9 nucleotides agree with TRBD1. There are 15 residues in the CDR3. V gave up 6 bases and J gave up 4 bases; unmatched junction bases: 8. Germline V CDR1 and CDR2: LGHDT, YNNKEL (reference sequence). The CDR3 loop is CASRYGTGLSDTQYF. DNA for the CDR3: TGTGCCAGCAGATACGGGACAGGGCTCTCAGATACGCAGTATTTT.

The chain uses TRBV7-9 and TRBJ2-1; 9 nucleotides match TRBD2. The length of the CDR3 is 15 residues. Germline-derived CDR1 and CDR2 are SEHNR and FQNEAQ (reference sequence). V was pared by 2 bases and J by 9 bases, with 8 bases of the junction left unmatched. This CDR3 reads CASSLISGSFGEQFF. The CDR3 region has the DNA TGTGCCAGCAGCTTAATTAGCGGGAGTTTCGGTGAGCAGTTCTTC.

This clone occurred once. The V call is TRBV4-1, the J call TRBJ2-3; TRBD2 matches 13 bases. CDR1 MGHRA and CDR2 YSYEKL come from the germline V gene. The V gene end was trimmed by 1 base and the J gene end by 3 bases; junction bases not matched to a gene: 10. There are 19 residues in the CDR3. Written as DNA, the CDR3 is TGCGCCAGCAGCCAAGTAGGCTGGACTAGCGGGGGAGGGACAGATACGCAGTATTTT. It codes for CASSQVGWTSGGGTDTQYF.

V usage is TRBV6-5 and J usage is TRBJ2-1, with 11 bases aligning to TRBD2. V shed 2 bases, J shed 8 bases, and the junction held 8 bases outside the gene matches. Germline V gene lookup returns CDR1 MNHEY and CDR2 SVGAGI. This CDR3 region has 16 residues. The CDR3, as DNA: TGTGCCAGCAGTTACAGGCTGACTAGCGGGGCCCATGAGCAGTTCTTC. It codes for CASSYRLTSGAHEQFF.

The V and J genes are TRBV7-9 and TRBJ2-7; 7 bases match TRBD2. Germline trimming cut 5 bases from V and 5 bases from J; bases unmatched to any gene: 6. Germline V gene data show CDR1 as SEHNR and CDR2 as FQNEAQ (reference sequence). This CDR3 has 13 residues. The CDR3 DNA follows: TGTGCCAGCAGCCTCCCGGGGGGTAACGAGCAGTACTTC. Its translation: CASSLPGGNEQYF.

This clone was detected once. The chain combines TRBV6-6 with TRBJ2-5; TRBD2 might be the D (7 bases). Germline CDR1 MNHNY, CDR2 SVGAGI (reference sequence). Trimming took 6 bases from V and 5 from J, leaving 19 bases between them. The CDR3 has 15 amino acids. The CDR3 coding sequence is TGTGCCAGCAGCCACAGGGCCCAGGGAGGGGAGACCCAGTACTTC. This sequence encodes CASSHRAQGGETQYF.

The chain employs TRBV28 and TRBJ1-2; 7 nucleotides align to TRBD1. The CDR3 has 15 amino acids. Trimming cost V 5 bases and J 4 bases; bases outside gene matches: 10. CDR1 MDHEN and CDR2 SYDVKM come from the germline V gene. The CDR3 region is CASSHRQGRAYGYTF. CDR3 coding DNA: TGTGCCAGCAGTCACCGACAGGGAAGAGCCTATGGCTACACCTTC.

The chain carries TRBV3-1 (or the pseudogene TRBV3-2) and TRBJ1-3; no clear D gene. CDR3 size: 12 residues. Germline loops: CDR1 LGHDT, CDR2 YNNKEL (reference sequence). Between the trimmed V and J ends, which lost 3 bases and 3 bases, there was a span of 3 bases. The CDR3 DNA is TGTGCCAGCAGCCACAGTGGAAACACCATATATTTT. Residues: CASSHSGNTIYF.

The rearrangement uses TRBV18 and TRBJ2-7; 7 nucleotides align to TRBD1. Unmatched junction bases numbered 1, after V lost 3 bases and J lost 2 bases. There are 13 residues in the CDR3. Germline-derived CDR1 and CDR2 are KGHSH and LQKENI. Here the CDR3 reads CASSPDRAYEQYF. For the CDR3, the DNA is TGTGCCAGCTCACCCGACAGGGCCTACGAGCAGTACTTC.

This sequence joins TRBV11-3 and TRBJ1-1; unclear D gene. CDR3 length equals 13 residues. Trimming left V 2 bases short and J 1 base short, with 5 bases between. Germline loops: CDR1 SGHNT, CDR2 YENEEA. CDR3 sequence: CASSLNRNTEAFF. As DNA, the CDR3 is TGTGCCAGCAGCTTAAATCGGAACACTGAAGCTTTCTTT. Together with reference TRBV11-3 and TRBJ1-1, the CDR3 gives the full variable domain: EAGVVQSPRYKIIEKKQPVAFWCNPISGHNTLYWYLQNLGQGPELLIRYENEEAVDDSQLPKDRFSAERLKGVDSTLKIQPAELGDSAVYLCASSLNRNTEAFFGQGTRLTVV.